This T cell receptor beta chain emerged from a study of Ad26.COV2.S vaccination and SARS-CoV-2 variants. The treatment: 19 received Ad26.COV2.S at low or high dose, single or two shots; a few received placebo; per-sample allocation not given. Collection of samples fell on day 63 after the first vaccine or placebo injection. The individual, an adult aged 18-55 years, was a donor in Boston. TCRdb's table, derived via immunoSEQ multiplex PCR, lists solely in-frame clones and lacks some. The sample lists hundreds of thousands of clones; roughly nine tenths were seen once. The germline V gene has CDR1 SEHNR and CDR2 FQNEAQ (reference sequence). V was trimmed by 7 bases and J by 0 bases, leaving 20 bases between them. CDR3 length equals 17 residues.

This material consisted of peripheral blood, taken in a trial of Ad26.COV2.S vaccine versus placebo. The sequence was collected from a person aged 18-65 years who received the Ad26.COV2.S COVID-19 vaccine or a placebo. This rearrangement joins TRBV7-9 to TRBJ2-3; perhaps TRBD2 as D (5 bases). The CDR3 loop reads CASTSGVDSVSTDTQYF. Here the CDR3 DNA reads TGTGCCAGCACCTCCGGGGTAGATTCTGTAAGCACAGATACGCAGTATTTT.